This T cell receptor (beta chain) was sequenced during a study of early T cells in non-severe SARS-CoV-2 infection. There are 14 residues in the CDR3. V lost 1 base and J lost 4, with 10 bases in between. Germline V gene sequence: CDR1 KGHDR, CDR2 SFDVKD. TCRdb recomputed calls from the 5' RACE reads with MiXCR, one row per CDR3 protein. The data contain tens of thousands of distinct CDR3 sequences, about a sixth of them seen just once; the ten biggest clones take up more than 10%. The sample comprised whole blood. The TCR was taken from an adult who was a healthcare worker with PCR-confirmed SARS-CoV-2 infection or an uninfected control (not recorded which). The rearrangement links TRBV24-1 to TRBJ2-7; D remains unclear. The CDR3 DNA reads TGTGCCACCAGTGATTTTGAACCGACTTACGAGCAGTACTTC. Amino acid sequence: CATSDFEPTYEQYF.